The 14 T cell receptor beta chains reported below all come from one sample, sequenced in a study of patients with pleural tuberculosis. TCRdb reprocessed the reads via MiXCR and lists one record per CDR3 protein. This sample has around 50,000 distinct CDR3 sequences; about 7.3% occur once, and the top ten carry around 15%. These receptors all come from a human donor with pleural tuberculosis.

In its sample, this clonotype was seen many times. This sequence joins TRBV2 and TRBJ1-6; tentatively, D is TRBD1 (6 bases). V lost 1 base, J lost 11 bases, and 18 bases lay in between. The V gene's germline CDR1 is SNHLY and CDR2 FYNNEI. The CDR3 length is 16 residues. DNA for the CDR3: TGTGCCAGCAGTGAAGTCGGGAACAGGGTCCTTGCACCCCTCCACTTT. Protein sequence: CASSEVGNRVLAPLHF.

This clonotype was observed many times. The CDR3 spells CASSVEGRRPSPLHF. The CDR3 nucleotides are TGTGCCAGCAGCGTGGAGGGACGCCGGCCTTCACCCCTCCACTTT. The chain uses TRBV28 and TRBJ1-6, with a tentative D call TRBD1 (5 bases). Germline CDR1 and CDR2: MDHEN and SYDVKM. The CDR3 is 15 amino acids. The V end was cut by 6 bases, the J end by 9 bases, with 18 bases between.

There are many counts of this clonotype. The chain joins TRBV28 to TRBJ1-1; D unresolved. Between the trimmed V and J ends, which lost 3 bases and 5 bases, there was a span of 7 bases. Germline assignment: CDR1 MDHEN and CDR2 SYDVKM. The CDR3 extends over 12 amino acids. The CDR3: CASSFGGTEAFF. Written as DNA, the CDR3 is TGTGCCAGCAGTTTCGGTGGGACTGAAGCTTTCTTT.

This clonotype was picked up many times. V is TRBV10-3 and J is TRBJ2-1; 14 bases match TRBD2. Germline values: CDR1 ENHRY, CDR2 SYGVKD. The CDR3 length is 14 residues. The V and J ends lost 9 bases and 4 bases, in that order; junction bases with no gene match: 2. CDR3 residues: CAIGTSGGYNEQFF. The CDR3 DNA follows: TGTGCCATTGGGACTAGCGGGGGTTACAATGAGCAGTTCTTC.

This rearrangement joins TRBV11-2 to TRBJ2-5; no reliable D call. CDR3 length: 15 amino acids. Trimming cost V 0 bases and J 4 bases, with 12 bases left between them. Germline CDR1 is SGHAT and CDR2 is FQNNGV. Here the CDR3 reads CASSLDPPARETQYF. In nucleotides, the CDR3 is TGTGCCAGCAGCTTAGATCCGCCAGCTCGAGAGACCCAGTACTTC.

There are many counts of this clonotype. The genes are TRBV12-3 or TRBV12-4 and TRBJ2-1; 10 nucleotides align to TRBD1. Unmatched junction bases numbered 10, after V lost 5 bases and J lost 3 bases. The CDR3 contains 17 residues. The CDR3 is CASSPTGTGVFYNEQFF. Written as DNA, the CDR3 is TGTGCCAGCAGTCCAACCGGGACAGGGGTGTTCTACAATGAGCAGTTCTTC.

Many counts were recorded for this clonotype. The V call is TRBV11-1, the J call TRBJ2-1; 7 nucleotides line up with TRBD2. Germline V lookup: CDR1 SGHAT, CDR2 FQDESV (reference sequence). The V segment lost 2 bases and the J segment 2 bases; nucleotides outside the gene matches: 6. The CDR3 length is 16 residues. CDR3 nucleotide sequence: TGTGCCAGCAGCTTATTCGGGAGGAAGACCTACAATGAGCAGTTCTTC. Amino acids: CASSLFGRKTYNEQFF.

On this clonotype: A single base separates this from a much larger clone, so it may be a read error. The chain employs TRBV7-2 and TRBJ2-3; D is undetermined. Germline CDR1 SGHTA, CDR2 FQGNSA. The CDR3 contains 11 residues. In nucleotides, the CDR3 is TGTGCCATCAGCTTACGGGATACGCAGTATTTT. Encoded protein: CAISLRDTQYF.

This clonotype was counted ten times or more. The gene calls are TRBV2 and TRBJ1-2; 7 bases align to TRBD1. J gave up 3 bases and V 4 bases, and 8 bases lay outside the gene matches. The CDR3 consists of 15 residues. The germline gives CDR1 SNHLY, CDR2 FYNNEI. The CDR3 loop reads CASSAETGWYYGYTF. The CDR3 DNA reads TGTGCCAGCAGTGCTGAGACAGGGTGGTACTATGGCTACACCTTC. Variable domain in full (rest from reference TRBV2 and TRBJ1-2): EPEVTQTPSHQVTQMGQEVILRCVPISNHLYFYWYRQILGQKVEFLVSFYNNEISEKSEIFDDQFSVERPDGSNFTLKIRSTKLEDSAMYFCASSAETGWYYGYTFGSGTRLTVV.

This clonotype was seen more than once but under ten times. The chain joins TRBV14 to TRBJ2-7; D may be TRBD2 (6 bases). The germline V gene encodes CDR1 SGHDN and CDR2 FVKESK. The CDR3 spans 15 residues. V was clipped by 1 base and J by 1 base, with 11 bases between them. For the CDR3, the DNA is TGTGCCAGCAGCCAAGGTCGACTAGTTTCCTACGAGCAGTACTTC. Translating it yields CASSQGRLVSYEQYF.

This clonotype has only a few counts. The rearrangement joins TRBV2 to TRBJ2-5; D is unresolved. Germline V lookup: CDR1 SNHLY, CDR2 FYNNEI. V lost 7 bases and J 0 bases, leaving 3 bases between the germline ends. This CDR3 region has 11 residues. The CDR3 nucleotides are TGTGCCAGCACTTACCAAGAGACCCAGTACTTC. This sequence encodes CASTYQETQYF.

This sequence joins TRBV13 and TRBJ2-3, with D possibly TRBD2 on 6 matching bases. The CDR3 consists of 16 residues. From germline, CDR1 is PRHDT and CDR2 FYEKMQ (reference sequence). V lost 5 bases, J lost 0 bases, and 15 bases lay in between. DNA of the CDR3: TGTGCCAGCAGCCCGGGAGAAAATTTAAGCACAGATACGCAGTATTTT. Translating gives CASSPGENLSTDTQYF.

This clonotype was picked up many times. The chain uses TRBV6-2 or TRBV6-3 and TRBJ2-3; no clear D. The V end was cut by 0 bases, the J end by 0 bases, with 7 bases between. Germline assignment: CDR1 MNHEY and CDR2 SVGEGT. The CDR3 length is 15 residues. CDR3 nucleotide sequence: TGTGCCAGCAGTTACTCGCCGCGAAGCACAGATACGCAGTATTTT. Its translation is CASSYSPRSTDTQYF.

This clonotype was picked up many times. This rearrangement joins TRBV27 to TRBJ1-1; D remains unclear. The CDR3 is 11 amino acids. The germline gives CDR1 MNHEY, CDR2 SMNVEV (reference sequence). The germline V and J ends were trimmed by 6 bases and 5 bases, with 7 bases remaining between them. The CDR3 DNA sequence: TGTGCCAGCAGGGGTGTGACTGAAGCTTTCTTT. Translation: CASRGVTEAFF.